This TCR beta chain is drawn from a study of blood T cell repertoires in COVID-19. Study at large: Italy, Spain and the United States were the sources of the convalescent and acute COVID-19 samples. The cDNA or gDNA used as material had been derived from T cells, B-cell-depleted T cells, or PBMCs.

Germline V gene lookup returns CDR1 DFQATT and CDR2 SNEGSKA (reference sequence). The V end was cut by 3 bases, the J end by 2 bases, with 11 bases between. This CDR3 spans 15 amino acids. In the original workflow: Estimated nucleated cell counts came from reference gene primer amplification. The table came from immunoSEQ multiplex PCR; TCRdb's copy has only in-frame clones and leaves some out. V, J and clone size are taken as reported in that table, and D and trimming were inferred from the DNA itself. The sample has approximately 89,000 clones, over 80% seen once. This clonotype originated in a woman in her 70s with active or convalescent COVID-19. The V call is TRBV20-1, the J call TRBJ1-6; D might be TRBD1 (5 bases). The sequenced sample consisted of peripheral blood. The CDR3 DNA follows: TGCAGTGCTAGTGGGAAGGGGACCTATAATTCACCCCTCCACTTT. Translating it yields CSASGKGTYNSPLHF.